The 9 T cell receptor beta chains in this list originate from one sample, sequenced in a study of T cell changes during pregnancy in multiple sclerosis. Method: immunoSEQ multiplex PCR; TCRdb's copy keeps in-frame clones and lacks some. Seen here are 90,000 to 100,000 clones, roughly nine tenths observed once, and the top ten hold 1.5%. The sequencing used peripheral blood, collected in the first trimester of pregnancy. These receptors originate from a female donor with multiple sclerosis, enrolled in a pregnancy study.

J is TRBJ2-3 and V is TRBV19, with D possibly matching TRBD2 (6 bases). CDR3 length: 16 amino acids. Germline loops: CDR1 LNHDA, CDR2 SQIVND (reference sequence). Trimming stripped 5 bases from V and 0 bases from J, with 15 bases between. The CDR3 DNA reads as TGTGCCAGTAGTCAAAGCCCCGGGAGCAGCACAGATACGCAGTATTTT. Translating it yields CASSQSPGSSTDTQYF. The whole variable domain, remainder taken from reference TRBV19 and TRBJ2-3, is DGGITQSPKYLFRKEGQNVTLSCEQNLNHDAMYWYRQDPGQGLRLIYYSQIVNDFQKGDIAEGYSVSREKKESFPLTVTSAQKNPTAFYLCASSQSPGSSTDTQYFGPGTRLTVL.

This clone was seen once. This chain connects TRBV27 to TRBJ2-7; 7 nucleotides agree with TRBD2. Germline values: CDR1 MNHEY, CDR2 SMNVEV (reference sequence). V was clipped by 2 bases and J by 7 bases; unmatched bases: 11. This CDR3 spans 15 amino acids. Here the CDR3 DNA reads TGTGCCAGCAGTTTACTCCCGGGAGGAGTTTTAGAGCAGTACTTC. Amino acid sequence: CASSLLPGGVLEQYF.

This chain joins TRBV27 and TRBJ2-7, with TRBD1 identical over 10 bases. Losses at the gene ends were 8 bases for V and 3 bases for J; bases not matched to a gene: 10. Germline-derived CDR1 and CDR2 are MNHEY and SMNVEV (reference sequence). The CDR3 is 15 residues long. In nucleotides, the CDR3 is TGTGCCAGCGGGACCGGGACAGGGGTCCTCTACGAGCAGTACTTC. It is translated as CASGTGTGVLYEQYF.

The chain links TRBV7-2 to TRBJ2-7, with D possibly TRBD2 on 6 matching bases. The V gene lost 5 bases and the J gene lost 2 bases, with 16 bases spanning the gap. The CDR3 runs 15 residues. Germline V gives CDR1 SGHTA, CDR2 FQGNSA. DNA of the CDR3: TGTGCCAGCAGCCCCGAACCCGGGAGAGCCTACGAGCAGTACTTC. Protein sequence: CASSPEPGRAYEQYF.

This clone was found a few times. This chain joins TRBV19 and TRBJ1-1, with D hard to call. Trimming left V 1 base short and J 1 base short, with 4 bases between. Germline values: CDR1 LNHDA, CDR2 SQIVND (reference sequence). This CDR3 region has 13 residues. The CDR3 loop is CASSIGGNTEAFF. DNA of the CDR3: TGTGCCAGTAGTATAGGCGGGAACACTGAAGCTTTCTTT.

The rearrangement joins TRBV4-2 to TRBJ2-5, with TRBD1 as a possible D gene (5 bases). Germline-derived CDR1 and CDR2 are LGHNA and YNFKEQ. The ends were cut back, 1 base at V and 5 bases at J, with 17 bases in the middle. The CDR3 has 16 amino acids. The CDR3 loop is CASSQVDGRVGETQYF. CDR3 nucleotides: TGTGCCAGCAGCCAAGTTGATGGCAGGGTGGGGGAGACCCAGTACTTC.

The genes are TRBV18 and TRBJ2-1; TRBD2 matches 11 bases. The CDR3 totals 16 residues. Germline trimming cut 3 bases from V and 8 bases from J; bases unmatched to any gene: 9. Germline assignment: CDR1 KGHSH and CDR2 LQKENI. The CDR3 loop reads CASSPLAGGLIDEQFF. CDR3 nucleotide sequence: TGTGCCAGCTCACCCCTAGCGGGAGGACTTATAGATGAGCAGTTCTTC.

CDR3: CAWRDRSYNEQFF. In DNA form, the CDR3 reads TGTGCCTGGCGGGACAGGAGCTACAATGAGCAGTTCTTC. The chain carries TRBV30 and TRBJ2-1; TRBD1 aligns across 8 bases. This CDR3 has 13 residues. J lost 3 bases, V lost 5 bases, and 3 bases had no gene match. CDR1 and CDR2 from the germline V gene are GTSNPN and SVGIG (reference sequence).

The chain is built from TRBV4-1 and TRBJ1-3; unclear D gene. The CDR3 totals 15 residues. V was trimmed by 0 bases and J by 0 bases, leaving 6 bases between them. The germline V gene has CDR1 MGHRA and CDR2 YSYEKL. The CDR3 bases are TGCGCCAGCAGCCAAGACAGGTACTCTGGAAACACCATATATTTT. Translated: CASSQDRYSGNTIYF.